The clone carrying this T cell receptor (beta chain) was seen many times. Trimming cost V 7 bases and J 3 bases, with 9 bases left between them. The CDR3 is 13 amino acids. Germline V gives CDR1 ENHRY, CDR2 SYGVKD. Primers used for first-strand cDNA, a TRAV- and TRBV-specific set, covered both alpha and beta chains. The PCR that amplified TCRs ran for approximately 20 cycles, relying on a constant-region primer and a V-primer adapter. From the reads, TCRdb called clonotypes with MiXCR, one entry per CDR3 protein. This sample has around 80,000 distinct CDR3 sequences, with over 15% found just once. This entry belongs to a study of low-dose radiotherapy and immunotherapy resistance in tumors. Study-wide background: The patients were given nivolumab 240 mg every two weeks and ipilimumab 1 mg/kg every six weeks, through an intravenous route. Patients took oral aspirin 300 mg daily for four cycles from cycle 1 day 1.

Time point denoted: after trial treatment. Treatment of the sample: LDRT plus nivolumab, ipilimumab, low-dose cyclophosphamide and aspirin (RACIN trial). Treatment of the donors consisted of nivolumab and ipilimumab (plus aspirin, low-dose cyclophosphamide and low-dose radiotherapy). This TCR derives from a male donor with prostate cancer. The chain has TRBV10-3 and TRBJ2-2, with no clear D. Material: PBMCs, obtained after low-dose radiotherapy plus immunotherapy. The CDR3, as DNA: TGTGCCATCACGGGTGGGCACACCGGGGAGCTGTTTTTT. Its protein is CAITGGHTGELFF.